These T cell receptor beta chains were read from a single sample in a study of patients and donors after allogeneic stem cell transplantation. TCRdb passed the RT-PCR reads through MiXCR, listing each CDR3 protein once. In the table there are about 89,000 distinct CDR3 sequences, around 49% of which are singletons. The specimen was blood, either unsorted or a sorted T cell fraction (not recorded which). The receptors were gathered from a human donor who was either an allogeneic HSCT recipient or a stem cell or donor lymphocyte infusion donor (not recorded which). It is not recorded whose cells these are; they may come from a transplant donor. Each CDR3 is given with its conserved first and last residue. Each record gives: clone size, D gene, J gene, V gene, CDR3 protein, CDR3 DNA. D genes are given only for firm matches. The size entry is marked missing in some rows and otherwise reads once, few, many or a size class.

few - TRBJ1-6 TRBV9 CASSVRDSPLHF TGTGCCAGCAGCGTAAGAGATTCACCCCTCCACTTT
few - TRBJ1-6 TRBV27 CASKLGNSPLHF TGTGCCAGCAAACTAGGCAATTCACCCCTCCACTTT
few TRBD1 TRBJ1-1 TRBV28 CASSRTGQGRTEAFF TGTGCCAGCAGTCGAACCGGACAGGGGCGCACTGAAGCTTTCTTT
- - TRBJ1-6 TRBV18 CASSSGQSNSPLHF TGTGCCAGCTCCTCCGGACAGTCCAATTCACCCCTCCACTTT
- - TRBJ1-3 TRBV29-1 CSVKVSGNTIYF TGCAGCGTGAAGGTCTCTGGAAACACCATATATTTT
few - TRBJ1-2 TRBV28 CASSLTNLANYGYTF TGTGCCAGCAGTTTAACGAACCTCGCTAACTATGGCTACACCTTC
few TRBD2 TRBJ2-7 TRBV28 CASSLGASGRHEQYF TGTGCCAGCAGTTTAGGGGCTAGCGGGAGACACGAGCAGTACTTC
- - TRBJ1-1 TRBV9 CASSPPGPTEAFF TGTGCCAGCAGCCCTCCAGGGCCCACTGAAGCTTTCTTT
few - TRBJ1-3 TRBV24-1 CATRGDGNTIYF TGTGCCACCAGGGGAGATGGAAACACCATATATTTT
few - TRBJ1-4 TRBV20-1 CSARLENLGNEKLFF TGCAGTGCTAGACTTGAGAATTTGGGTAATGAAAAACTGTTTTTT
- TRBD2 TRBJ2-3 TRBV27 CASSLPGRGTDTQYF TGTGCCAGCAGTTTGCCCGGGAGGGGCACAGATACGCAGTATTTT
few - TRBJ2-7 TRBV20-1 CSARDKGKGYSYEQYF TGCAGTGCTAGAGATAAGGGAAAAGGGTACTCCTACGAGCAGTACTTC
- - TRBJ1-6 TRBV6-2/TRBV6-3 CASSRGSYNSPLHF TGTGCCAGCAGCCGCGGGAGCTATAATTCACCCCTCCACTTT
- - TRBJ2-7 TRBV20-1 CSARDVGRAYEQYF TGCAGTGCTAGAGATGTCGGCAGAGCCTACGAGCAGTACTTC
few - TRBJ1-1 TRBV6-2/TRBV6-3 CASTREPRVNTEAFF TGTGCCAGCACCCGAGAACCCAGGGTTAACACTGAAGCTTTCTTT
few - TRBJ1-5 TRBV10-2 CASNPQENQPQHF TGCGCCAGCAATCCACAGGAAAATCAGCCCCAGCATTTT
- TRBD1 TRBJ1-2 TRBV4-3 CASSQDGLGTGYGYTF TGCGCCAGCAGCCAAGACGGCCTAGGGACAGGCTATGGCTACACCTTC
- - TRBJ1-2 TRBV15 CATSLKNRVSGYTF TGTGCCACCAGCCTCAAAAACAGGGTATCTGGCTACACCTTC
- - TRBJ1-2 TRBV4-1 CASSPGAARGYTF TGCGCCAGCAGCCCTGGGGCGGCGAGGGGCTACACCTTC
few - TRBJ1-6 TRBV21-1 CASSKGIRRVWGTPLHF TGTGCCAGCAGCAAAGGGATCCGCAGGGTATGGGGGACACCCCTCCACTTT
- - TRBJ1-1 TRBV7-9 CASSLARHLNTEAFF TGTGCCAGCAGCTTAGCTCGACACCTGAACACTGAAGCTTTCTTT
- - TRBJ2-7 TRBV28 CAVGLTYEQYF TGTGCCGTAGGGCTTACCTACGAGCAGTACTTC
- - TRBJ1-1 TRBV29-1 CSARGRANTEAFF TGCAGCGCCCGGGGACGGGCGAACACTGAAGCTTTCTTT
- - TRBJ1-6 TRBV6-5 CASSYSDGRYNSPLHF TGTGCCAGCAGTTACTCCGACGGGAGATATAATTCACCCCTCCACTTT
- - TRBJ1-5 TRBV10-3 CAISAGQGYQPQHF TGTGCCATCAGTGCAGGGCAGGGCTATCAGCCCCAGCATTTT
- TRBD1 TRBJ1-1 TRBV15 CATGQDPNTEAFF TGTGCCACTGGACAGGACCCGAACACTGAAGCTTTCTTT
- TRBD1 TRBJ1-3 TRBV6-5 CAVTGVSGNTIYF TGTGCCGTGACAGGGGTTTCTGGAAACACCATATATTTT
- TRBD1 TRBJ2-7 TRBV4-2 CASSQDSGTERNYEQYF TGTGCCAGCAGCCAAGACTCTGGGACAGAGCGTAACTACGAGCAGTACTTC
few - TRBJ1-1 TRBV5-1 CASSLSWDDTEAFF TGCGCCAGCAGCTTGAGTTGGGACGACACTGAAGCTTTCTTT
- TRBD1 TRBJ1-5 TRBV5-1 CASSGGTGVNQPQHF TGCGCCAGCAGCGGAGGGACAGGAGTCAATCAGCCCCAGCATTTT
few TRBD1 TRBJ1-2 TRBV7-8 CASSLRGQGNYGYTF TGTGCCAGCAGCTTAAGGGGACAGGGAAACTATGGCTACACCTTC
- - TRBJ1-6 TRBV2 CASSEATRSYNSPLHF TGTGCCAGCAGTGAAGCGACAAGGTCCTATAATTCACCCCTCCACTTT
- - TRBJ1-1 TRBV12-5 CASGLGRTEAFF TGTGCTAGTGGTTTGGGGAGGACTGAAGCTTTCTTT
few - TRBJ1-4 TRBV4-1 CASSQDLAGGTLATNEKLFF TGCGCCAGCAGCCAAGATTTGGCAGGTGGGACCCTGGCAACTAATGAAAAACTGTTTTTT
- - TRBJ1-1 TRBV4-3 CASSQFFLANTEAFF TGCGCCAGCAGCCAATTCTTTCTTGCGAACACTGAAGCTTTCTTT
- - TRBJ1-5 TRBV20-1 CSARPSPSNQPQHF TGCAGTGCTCGACCGTCCCCTAGCAATCAGCCCCAGCATTTT
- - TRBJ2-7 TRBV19 CASSGGWSDEQYF TGTGCCAGTAGTGGCGGGTGGAGCGACGAGCAGTACTTC
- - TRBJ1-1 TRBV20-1 CSARDPNRNWQTNTEAFF TGCAGTGCTAGAGATCCGAATAGGAACTGGCAGACGAACACTGAAGCTTTCTTT
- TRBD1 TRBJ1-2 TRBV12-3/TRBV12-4 CASSSGQGFYGYTF TGTGCCAGCAGTTCGGGACAGGGGTTCTATGGCTACACCTTC
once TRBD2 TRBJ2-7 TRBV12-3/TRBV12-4 CASSPTSSGTLYEQYF TGTGCCAGCAGCCCGACCAGTAGCGGGACTCTATACGAGCAGTACTTC
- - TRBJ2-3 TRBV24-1 CATSPRDNTDTQYF TGTGCCACCAGTCCGCGGGACAACACAGATACGCAGTATTTT
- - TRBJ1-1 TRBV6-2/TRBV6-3 CASTHMNTEAFF TGTGCCAGCACCCATATGAACACTGAAGCTTTCTTT
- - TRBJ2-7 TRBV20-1 CSATMDGMYEQYF TGCAGTGCTACCATGGACGGGATGTACGAGCAGTACTTC
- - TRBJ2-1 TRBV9 CASSPQDTSYYNEQFF TGTGCCAGCAGCCCGCAGGACACGTCTTACTACAATGAGCAGTTCTTC
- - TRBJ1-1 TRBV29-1 CSVARAMNTEAFF TGCAGCGTTGCTCGGGCAATGAACACTGAAGCTTTCTTT
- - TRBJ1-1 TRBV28 CASRPGSMNTEAFF TGTGCCAGCAGGCCCGGGAGCATGAACACTGAAGCTTTCTTT
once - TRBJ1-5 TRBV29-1 CSVTEGPLTTSNQPQHF TGCAGCGTGACAGAGGGGCCGCTAACCACAAGCAATCAGCCCCAGCATTTT
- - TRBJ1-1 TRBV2 CASSVGAVVTEAFF TGTGCCAGCAGTGTCGGCGCAGTGGTAACTGAAGCTTTCTTT
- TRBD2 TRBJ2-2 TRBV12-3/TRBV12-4 CASSPRTSGVPNTGELFF TGTGCCAGCAGTCCTAGGACTAGCGGGGTACCCAACACCGGGGAGCTGTTTTTT
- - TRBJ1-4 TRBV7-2 CASTQGAGREKLFF TGTGCCAGCACCCAAGGGGCAGGGAGGGAAAAACTGTTTTTT
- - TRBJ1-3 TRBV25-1 CASSEYYSGNTIYF TGTGCCAGCAGTGAATATTACTCTGGAAACACCATATATTTT